This paragraph covers one T cell receptor (beta chain) sequence. Its antigen is not known. The data stem from a study of T cell responses to AZD1222 COVID-19 vaccine. Overall study findings and caveats: CD4 TCRs associated with vaccination spanned spike, dominating at 160-218 and 743-854. The donor cohort was predominantly white British with a female majority, and clonal diversity may have been underestimated. Only a handful of people who got AZD1222 tested seropositive at baseline.

Some clones are missing from TCRdb's copy, which holds only in-frame ones; the method was immunoSEQ multiplex PCR. In the table there are roughly 140,000 clones, approximately 88% of which are singletons. CDR3 length: 15 residues. Deletions cut 7 bases from V and 7 bases from J, with 19 bases between. From germline, CDR1 is MDHEN and CDR2 SYDVKM. The sample here was peripheral blood, taken on day 0 of MenACWY control vaccination. The chain carries TRBV28 and TRBJ1-4; TRBD1 might be the D (5 bases). The clonotype originates from an adult in good health. CDR3 bases: TGTGCCAGCACTACAATGGGGGGAGTAGGTGAAAAACTGTTTTTT. Its translation: CASTTMGGVGEKLFF.